This T cell receptor (beta chain) comes out of a study of blood T cell repertoires in COVID-19. Study-wide background: Italy, Spain and the United States were the sources of the convalescent and acute COVID-19 samples. T cells, B-cell-depleted T cells, or PBMCs provided the cDNA or gDNA that served as material.

As processed by the authors: Amplifying reference gene primers gave estimates of nucleated cell counts. The table came from immunoSEQ multiplex PCR; TCRdb's copy has only in-frame clones and leaves some out. Clone size and the V and J calls come from that table; the DNA yielded D and trimming. Of about 270,000 clones in the sample, just under 85% are singletons; the top ten hold around 4.5%. J was trimmed by 8 bases and V by 1 base; bases with no gene match: 6. The CDR3 loop spans 15 amino acids. The germline V gene encodes CDR1 SGHNT and CDR2 YYREEE (reference sequence). The V gene is TRBV5-4, the J gene TRBJ2-1; TRBD2 agrees at 10 bases. The sequence came from a woman aged 50 to 65 with active or convalescent COVID-19. Sequencing used peripheral blood. The CDR3 spells CASSLLLAGFHEQFF. In DNA, the CDR3 is TGTGCCAGCAGCTTGCTACTAGCGGGATTCCATGAGCAGTTCTTC.